This T cell receptor beta chain was profiled in a study of T cells in Graves' hyperthyroidism and ophthalmopathy (dated by TCRdb to the late 2010s). In the study overall: To identify distinguishing TCR V-J signatures, a discovery cohort of 90 to 100 patients was used, comprising 43 with Graves' ophthalmopathy and around 57 with stable Graves' hyperthyroidism. Once sampling was done, hyperthyroidism patients were given methimazole at a starting dose of 30 mg daily, whereas ophthalmopathy patients were given high-dose intravenous methylprednisolone. Thyroid tissue and blood T-cell repertoires from several Graves' hyperthyroidism patients were also compared in the study. TCR Vbeta CDR3 sequencing of approximately 140 peripheral blood samples (approximately 44 ophthalmopathy, approximately 80 hyperthyroidism and some 17 progressor patients) is reported in the paper. The 85 to 100 discovery patients were randomly split 7:3 into training and test sets. An independent validation cohort of fewer than 20 hyperthyroidism patients and about 16 patients who later progressed to ophthalmopathy tested prospective prediction of ophthalmopathy. Study-wide conclusions, independent of this receptor: Most expanded thyroid clonotypes (frequency above 0.001) were also detected in blood, suggesting blood repertoires may reflect thyroid immune responses. No statistical method was used to set the sample size in advance, and investigators knew the group allocation. In validation, the model predicted progression to ophthalmopathy with around 71% sensitivity and 72.22% specificity, a median of 6.5 months before onset. A model built on a 13 V-J signature distinguished ophthalmopathy from stable hyperthyroidism, reaching around 87% sensitivity and around 81% specificity in cross-validation and 80%/75% in testing.

In the case of this clonotype: Its cognate antigen has yet to be identified. The input lacks base qualities; no much larger clone sits a single base away.

Exclusion was applied to patients with uncontrolled infections, other autoimmune diseases, pregnancy or lactation. Diagnoses were established on the basis of clinical symptoms, serum thyroxine and TRAb, thyroid ultrasound, and orbital computed tomography. Total RNA was extracted with Trizol reagent, and quality was checked on an Agilent 2100 Bioanalyzer. TCR beta CDR3 regions were amplified from RNA transcripts. A first-round RT-PCR of the TCR CDR3 used the HTBI primer set with the Qiagen OneStep RT-PCR kit. A second multiplex PCR round built the libraries, followed by size selection and purification. Paired-end sequencing of the libraries was performed with 100 bp reads on an Illumina HiSeq2000. The authors' analysis ran thus. SOAPnuke was used to process the raw data, with reads discarded if the reads contained adapters or uncalled bases, had a mean Phred below 15, or lacked an exact constant-primer or identifier match. High-quality paired reads were merged with COPE v1.2.5, and unique nucleotide sequences were defined as clonotypes. MiTCR v1.1 was used to align clonotypes to the IMGT TRBV, TRBD and TRBJ reference segments. Only V-J combinations with frequency above 0.0001, covering about 99% of repertoires, were analysed. The TCS score was defined as F50 (clonal expansion) divided by E x V (chaos), with BLOSUM62-based TCRdist calculated between CDR3 peptides within each V-J. Welch's t-statistics and random forest reduced 500 to 550 V-J features to roughly 13, which were used in a naive Bayes classifier (R e1071). Thyroid-blood repertoire similarity was quantified with the Morisita-Horn index. TCRdb reran the public reads through fastp at Q25 and MiXCR, keeping productive beta chains. Rows with a matching CDR3 protein are joined into one entry that keeps the most common DNA and genes. The V and J calls were determined by TCRdb, not by the authors. Across this sample there are roughly 500,000 distinct CDR3 sequences, with around 50% seen only once. About two fifths of the sample lies in the top ten.

The germline V gene (reference sequence) gives CDR1 as PRHDT and CDR2 as FYEKMQ. V gives up 4 bases and J gives up 3 bases, and the segment between their germline ends measures 19 bases. Its CDR3 holds 16 amino acids, cysteine through phenylalanine. Only the CDR3 portion is preserved as DNA: 48 bases, with reading frame beginning at the first base. The source material was peripheral blood or thyroid tissue (not recorded which). The chain links TRBV13 with TRBJ2-7; a weak D assignment points to TRBD2 (7 bases agree). This receptor was identified in an adult woman with Graves' disease, either hyperthyroidism or ophthalmopathy (not recorded which). The CDR3 region reads CASSSAQREGGYEQYF. The sequence in DNA is TGTGCCAGCAGCTCCGCCCAGCGGGAAGGGGGCTACGAGCAGTACTTC.